Each of the 17 T cell receptor beta chains below was sequenced from the same sample in a study of T cell repertoires in cytomegalovirus infection (dated by TCRdb to 2018 to 2020). TCRdb names Illumina HiSeq 1500 as the instrument used. The raw public reads went through TCRdb reprocessing: fastp at Q25, MiXCR clone calling, in-frame beta chains kept. Duplicate CDR3 protein sequences are folded into a single record with the most common DNA and genes. The sample table records approximately 990,000 distinct CDR3 sequences; around 31% of these occur just once. Jointly, the top ten make up roughly 13% of the sample. This specimen's treatment or condition label, per the study, means: in vitro stimulation with specific CMV peptide epitopes to enrich CMV-specific T cells. Their recognized antigens are unknown. The starting material was cultured CD8+ T cells from PBMCs, obtained from culture after CMV antigen stimulation. The receptors shown here come from a human donor in good health (CMV status not recorded). Some clones in this sample may be carry-over from other donors' samples.

This clonotype was observed at least ten times. This rearrangement joins TRBV7-9 to TRBJ2-1, with D perhaps given as TRBD1 or TRBD2 (5 bases each). CDR1 SEHNR and CDR2 FQNEAQ come from the germline V gene (reference sequence). The ends were cut back, 1 base at V and 5 bases at J, with 9 bases in the middle. The CDR3 sequence is 14 residues long. CDR3 region: CASSLVGVDNEQFF. The CDR3 DNA is TGTGCCAGCAGCTTAGTGGGGGTTGACAATGAGCAGTTCTTC.

This clonotype was observed a few times. The V call is TRBV7-9, the J call TRBJ2-1; 9 nucleotides line up with TRBD1. Trimming cost V 2 bases and J 3 bases; bases outside gene matches: 5. The CDR3 runs to 16 residues. CDR1 and CDR2 (germline): SEHNR, FQNEAQ (reference sequence). CDR3 protein: CASSLRLDRGYNEQFF. CDR3 sequence (DNA): TGTGCCAGCAGCTTAAGGTTGGACAGGGGCTACAATGAGCAGTTCTTC.

This clonotype showed up just a few times. This chain links TRBV6-5 with TRBJ2-7, with D hard to call. V was shortened by 2 bases and J by 1 base, with 9 bases between the two germline ends. CDR1 is MNHEY and CDR2 is SVGAGI in the germline V gene. The CDR3 is 14 amino acids. CDR3 residues: CASSYNSRSYEQYV. The DNA of the CDR3 is TGTGCCAGCAGTTACAATTCCCGTTCCTACGAGCAGTACGTC.

This clonotype was seen more than once but under ten times. This chain uses TRBV11-1 with TRBJ2-1, with 15 bases fitting TRBD2. This CDR3 comprises 20 residues. Germline CDR1 and CDR2: SGHAT and FQDESV (reference sequence). J gave up 7 bases and V 3 bases, and 16 bases lay outside the gene matches. CDR3 sequence reads: CASSLVWTSGGARRLNEQFF. The CDR3 nucleotides read TGTGCCAGCAGCTTGGTATGGACTAGCGGGGGGGCGAGGAGGTTGAATGAGCAGTTCTTC.

For this clonotype: The junction does not match germline at one end; this may be a read error. The chain uses TRBV24-1 and TRBJ1-5; D perhaps matches TRBD1 (5 bases). Germline values: CDR1 KGHDR, CDR2 SFDVKD. The CDR3 has 14 amino acids. DNA for the CDR3: TGTGCCATCCTGGACATAAATAGCAATCAGCCCCAGCAGTTT. Its protein is CAILDINSNQPQQF.

In regard to this clonotype: Its ends do not fully match the called genes, so a read error is possible. This chain links TRBV7-8 with TRBJ2-5; 14 positions agree with TRBD2. This CDR3 region has 17 residues. Germline V gene sequence: CDR1 SGHVS, CDR2 FQNEAQ. The CDR3 is CANSQGTSGGWQETQYF. The DNA of the CDR3 is TGTGCCAACAGCCAAGGGACTAGCGGGGGCTGGCAAGAGACCCAGTACTTC.

CDR3 sequence reads: CSVGSGQISYEQYF. DNA of the CDR3: TGCAGCGTTGGAAGCGGTCAGATAAGCTACGAGCAGTACTTC. The rearrangement links TRBV29-1 to TRBJ2-7; a possible D gene is TRBD2 (5 bases). Germline CDR1 reads SQVTM; CDR2 reads ANQGSEA. Trimming cost V 4 bases and J 3 bases, with 16 bases left between them. The length of the CDR3 is 14 residues.

V gene TRBV6-2 or TRBV6-3 combines with J gene TRBJ1-1; TRBD1 aligns across 8 bases. The CDR3 is made up of 14 amino acids. V gave up 6 bases and J gave up 5 bases; unmatched junction bases: 8. In germline, CDR1 is MNHEY, CDR2 SVGEGT. The CDR3 region is CASRSTGVWTEAFF. CDR3 DNA sequence: TGTGCCAGCAGATCGACAGGGGTATGGACTGAAGCTTTCTTT.

The rearrangement links TRBV14 to TRBJ1-2; no definite D call. The CDR3 is 14 amino acids. Trimming left V 1 base short and J 0 bases short, with 6 bases between. The germline V gene has CDR1 SGHDN and CDR2 FVKESK. The CDR3 reads CASSQAIANYGYTF. As DNA, the CDR3 is TGTGCCAGCAGCCAAGCTATAGCTAACTATGGCTACACCTTC.

This chain uses TRBV18 with TRBJ1-2; D is unresolved. Trimming stripped 1 base from V and 4 bases from J, with 7 bases between. Germline loops: CDR1 KGHSH, CDR2 LQKENI. The CDR3 has 13 amino acids. The CDR3 spells CASSPQRGYGYTF. CDR3 DNA sequence: TGTGCCAGCTCACCACAGAGAGGCTATGGCTACACCTTC.

The chain is built from TRBV5-4 and TRBJ2-3; TRBD1 aligns across 10 bases. V shed 7 bases and J 7 bases; nucleotides not matched to a gene: 9. The CDR3 runs to 14 residues. CDR1 is SGHNT, CDR2 YYREEE, per germline (reference sequence). This chain's CDR3 is CASGRDRGHHTQYF. CDR3 nucleotide sequence: TGTGCCAGCGGCCGGGACAGGGGACACCATACGCAGTATTTT.

This clonotype was observed many times. Here the CDR3 reads CASSWTGQNTEAFF. The CDR3 coding sequence is TGTGCCAGCAGTTGGACAGGACAGAACACTGAAGCTTTCTTT. This chain uses TRBV12-3 or TRBV12-4 with TRBJ1-1; TRBD1 aligns across 7 bases. Losses at the gene ends were 4 bases for V and 1 base for J; bases not matched to a gene: 3. There are 14 residues in the CDR3.

J is TRBJ2-7 and V is TRBV19, with D unresolved. Trimming pared 5 bases from V and 6 bases from J, leaving 23 bases between. The CDR3 has 16 amino acids. CDR1 is LNHDA and CDR2 is SQIVND in the germline V gene (reference sequence). CDR3 amino acids: CASSSRSAAKNSEQYF. CDR3 nucleotide sequence: TGTGCCAGTAGTTCACGAAGCGCGGCCAAGAATTCCGAGCAGTACTTC.

This clonotype was recorded a few times. The chain uses TRBV6-2 or TRBV6-3 and TRBJ1-1, with D perhaps matching TRBD1 (5 bases). CDR1 is MNHEY, CDR2 SVGEGT, per germline. Trimming removed 8 bases from V and 0 bases from J, with 13 bases in between. The CDR3 spans 14 residues. CDR3 DNA sequence: TGTGCCAGCTACCCGGGACGGGTGAACACTGAAGCTTTCTTT. Its protein is CASYPGRVNTEAFF.

This clonotype was counted only a few times. V is TRBV12-3 or TRBV12-4 and J is TRBJ2-1; TRBD1 is a possible D gene (6 bases). The CDR3 is made up of 14 amino acids. The V gene lost 6 bases and the J gene lost 4 bases, with 13 bases spanning the gap. The CDR3 protein is CASSTSTGYNEQFF. CDR3 DNA: TGTGCCAGCAGCACCTCGACAGGTTACAATGAGCAGTTCTTC.

This clonotype was counted ten times or more. This chain uses TRBV7-3 with TRBJ2-1, with 9 bases matching TRBD1. Trimming at V came to 1 base and at J to 1 base, leaving 8 bases not matched to a gene. The length of the CDR3 is 18 residues. Germline CDR1 SGHTA, CDR2 FQGTGA. The CDR3 DNA sequence: TGTGCCAGCAGCTTAAAACAGGGGGCAATTAGATCCTACAATGAGCAGTTCTTC. This gives the protein CASSLKQGAIRSYNEQFF.

This clonotype has just a few counts. The CDR3 DNA is TGTGCCAGCAGTGAAGGTAACAGGGTAGGCAATCAGCCCCAGCATTTT. It codes for CASSEGNRVGNQPQHF. The chain joins TRBV6-1 to TRBJ1-5; TRBD1 might be the D (6 bases). CDR3 length equals 16 residues. Germline-derived CDR1 and CDR2 are MNHNS and SASEGT. With 1 base removed from V and 2 bases from J, the gap between germline ends came to 12 bases.